Shown below are 32 T cell receptor beta chains from a single sample sequenced in a study of blood T cell repertoires in COVID-19. Profiled with immunoSEQ multiplex PCR; TCRdb holds only in-frame clones, not every one. The table records about 60,000 clones, 90% to 95% of them present only once. Sequencing input: peripheral blood. The receptors were gathered from a human donor in a cohort sampled during active COVID-19.

The chain employs TRBV3-1 (or the pseudogene TRBV3-2) and TRBJ2-7; D gene unclear. CDR1 and CDR2 (germline): LGHDT, YNNKEL (reference sequence). V lost 0 bases and J 3 bases, leaving 9 bases between the germline ends. This CDR3 has 14 amino acids. CDR3 in DNA: TGTGCCAGCAGCCAAGACAGGCATAGCTACGAGCAGTACTTC. Its translation: CASSQDRHSYEQYF.

The genes are TRBV5-1 and TRBJ2-7; TRBD1 matches 7 bases. Germline V gives CDR1 SGHRS, CDR2 YFSETQ. The CDR3 is 14 amino acids. J gave up 1 base and V 4 bases, and 5 bases lay outside the gene matches. The CDR3 DNA sequence: TGCGCCAGCAGCCAAACAGGGGTTTCCTACGAGCAGTACTTC. Amino acids: CASSQTGVSYEQYF.

This clone was seen a single time. V usage is TRBV5-5 and J usage is TRBJ2-1; 13 nucleotides agree with TRBD2. In germline, CDR1 is SGHKS, CDR2 YYEKEE (reference sequence). The CDR3 extends over 16 amino acids. V was pared by 4 bases and J by 8 bases, with 9 bases of the junction left unmatched. For the CDR3, the DNA is TGTGCCAGCAGCCATACTAGCGGGAGGGCCGCGGATGAGCAGTTCTTC. This sequence encodes CASSHTSGRAADEQFF. Filled out from reference TRBV5-5 and TRBJ2-1, the complete variable domain reads DAGVTQSPTHLIKTRGQQVTLRCSPISGHKSVSWYQQVLGQGPQFIFQYYEKEERGRGNFPDRFSARQFPNYSSELNVNALLLGDSALYLCASSHTSGRAADEQFFGPGTRLTVL.

The chain recombines TRBV6-5 with TRBJ1-4; a possible D gene is TRBD1 (6 bases). Germline V gene lookup returns CDR1 MNHEY and CDR2 SVGAGI. This CDR3 comprises 14 residues. The V gene lost 5 bases and the J gene lost 7 bases, with 14 bases spanning the gap. CDR3 sequence reads: CASSTGRGSEKLFF. CDR3 nucleotide sequence: TGTGCCAGCAGTACCGGCAGGGGTAGTGAAAAACTGTTTTTT.

This clone was detected a few times. This chain connects TRBV4-3 to TRBJ1-5; D perhaps matches TRBD1 (5 bases). This CDR3 is built from 16 residues. Per the germline V gene, CDR1 is LGHNA and CDR2 is YSLEER. V lost 2 bases, J lost 2 bases, and 13 bases lay in between. The CDR3 nucleotides are TGCGCCAGCAGCCAACAACTTGACAGTCGCAATCAGCCCCAGCATTTT. Its translation: CASSQQLDSRNQPQHF.

The CDR3 loop is CASSQDGRENTEAFF. CDR3 DNA sequence: TGCGCCAGCAGCCAAGACGGGAGGGAGAACACTGAAGCTTTCTTT. The rearrangement uses TRBV4-3 and TRBJ1-1, with no clear D. This CDR3 comprises 15 residues. Trimming stripped 0 bases from V and 1 base from J, with 9 bases between. The germline V gene has CDR1 LGHNA and CDR2 YSLEER.

V usage is TRBV5-1 and J usage is TRBJ2-3, with D uncertain. Germline V gives CDR1 SGHRS, CDR2 YFSETQ. The CDR3 contains 13 residues. V was clipped by 2 bases and J by 2 bases, with 6 bases between them. CDR3 loop: CASSLQPTDTQYF. CDR3 nucleotide sequence: TGCGCCAGCAGCTTACAACCCACAGATACGCAGTATTTT. The full variable domain, in which reference TRBV5-1 and TRBJ2-3 provide the parts outside the CDR3, is KAGVTQTPRYLIKTRGQQVTLSCSPISGHRSVSWYQQTPGQGLQFLFEYFSETQRNKGNFPGRFSGRQFSNSRSEMNVSTLELGDSALYLCASSLQPTDTQYFGPGTRLTVL.

The rearrangement uses TRBV6-6 and TRBJ2-5, with TRBD2 identical over 8 bases. Per the germline V gene, CDR1 is MNHNY and CDR2 is SVGAGI (reference sequence). This CDR3 region has 16 residues. V was pared by 2 bases and J by 4 bases, with 9 bases of the junction left unmatched. CDR3 region: CASSYRKSGGPETQYF. CDR3 DNA: TGTGCCAGCAGTTACCGAAAGTCGGGAGGGCCAGAGACCCAGTACTTC.

The chain joins TRBV2 to TRBJ2-3; 8 positions agree with TRBD2. There are 12 residues in the CDR3. Germline V CDR1 and CDR2: SNHLY, FYNNEI. CDR3 protein: CGTSGHTDTQYF. The CDR3 nucleotides read TGTGGCACTAGCGGCCACACAGATACGCAGTATTTT.

This chain connects TRBV18 to TRBJ2-7; D is uncertain. CDR1 and CDR2 (germline): KGHSH, LQKENI. There are 13 residues in the CDR3. Deletions cut 5 bases from V and 6 bases from J, with 14 bases between. The CDR3 loop reads CASSSCSRCEQYF. CDR3 nucleotides: TGTGCCAGCTCATCTTGCTCGCGTTGCGAGCAGTACTTC.

This clone came up a few times. The chain combines TRBV27 with TRBJ2-7, with TRBD2 matching 15 bases. The V gene end was trimmed by 8 bases and the J gene end by 4 bases; junction bases not matched to a gene: 15. The CDR3 is made up of 18 amino acids. In germline, CDR1 is MNHEY, CDR2 SMNVEV (reference sequence). The CDR3 spells CASLWGRTSGRAWYEQYF. In DNA form, the CDR3 reads TGTGCCAGCTTATGGGGTAGGACTAGCGGGAGGGCCTGGTACGAGCAGTACTTC.

DNA of the CDR3: TGTGCCTGGAGTGTAACAGACAACACACTTGAAGCTTTCTTT. This codes for CAWSVTDNTLEAFF. The chain is built from TRBV30 and TRBJ1-1; D is undetermined. Germline CDR1 is GTSNPN and CDR2 is SVGIG (reference sequence). CDR3 size: 14 residues. The germline V and J ends were trimmed by 0 bases and 7 bases, with 15 bases remaining between them.

This clone was seen a single time. The V and J genes are TRBV11-2 and TRBJ1-1; D is possibly TRBD1 (5 bases). The CDR3 has 16 residues. V gave up 1 base and J gave up 0 bases, with 12 bases separating them. The V gene's germline CDR1 is SGHAT and CDR2 FQNNGV. CDR3 region: CASSLVEGGVNTEAFF. DNA for the CDR3: TGTGCCAGCAGCTTAGTGGAAGGAGGGGTGAACACTGAAGCTTTCTTT.

The chain is built from TRBV7-3 and TRBJ2-5; D possibly corresponds to TRBD1 (6 bases). This CDR3 has 13 amino acids. Germline V gene sequence: CDR1 SGHTA, CDR2 FQGTGA. Deletions cut 5 bases from V and 1 base from J, with 8 bases between. The CDR3 sequence is CASSRDIQETQYF. Here the CDR3 DNA reads TGTGCCAGCAGCCGGGACATCCAAGAGACCCAGTACTTC.

This clone was counted a single time. The rearrangement uses TRBV3-1 (or the pseudogene TRBV3-2) and TRBJ2-3; a weak D match, TRBD2 (5 bases). CDR1 is LGHDT, CDR2 YNNKEL, per germline (reference sequence). This CDR3 comprises 15 residues. The V gene lost 0 bases and the J gene lost 6 bases, with 13 bases spanning the gap. The CDR3 region is CASSQDLVPGDTQYF. The CDR3 nucleotides are TGTGCCAGCAGCCAAGACCTAGTCCCGGGGGATACGCAGTATTTT.

This chain connects TRBV3-1 (or the pseudogene TRBV3-2) to TRBJ2-3, with 9 bases identical to TRBD2. Losses at the gene ends were 1 base for V and 5 bases for J; bases not matched to a gene: 13. This CDR3 comprises 18 residues. Germline V gene data show CDR1 as LGHDT and CDR2 as YNNKEL (reference sequence). The CDR3 sequence is CASSQVGSAGGFGDTQYF. The CDR3 coding sequence is TGTGCCAGCAGCCAAGTGGGGTCAGCGGGAGGTTTTGGAGATACGCAGTATTTT.

V usage is TRBV19 and J usage is TRBJ1-5; no clear D. Trimming cost V 4 bases and J 1 base, with 14 bases left between them. The CDR3 loop spans 16 amino acids. Germline V CDR1 and CDR2: LNHDA, SQIVND (reference sequence). Here the CDR3 reads CASSSGRIHSNQPQHF. The CDR3 coding sequence is TGTGCCAGTAGTAGCGGTCGGATTCACAGCAATCAGCCCCAGCATTTT.

The chain combines TRBV3-1 (or the pseudogene TRBV3-2) with TRBJ1-6; the D gene is possibly TRBD1 (5 bases). Germline V gene lookup returns CDR1 LGHDT and CDR2 YNNKEL (reference sequence). V lost 1 base and J lost 5, with 12 bases in between. The CDR3 extends over 16 amino acids. CDR3 in DNA: TGTGCCAGCAGCCAAGGTTGGGGCAGAAATAATTCACCCCTCCACTTT. Amino acids: CASSQGWGRNNSPLHF.

On this clone itself: The same CDR3 also results from other DNA sequences found in this sample. V and J are TRBV5-1 and TRBJ2-3, with D tentatively TRBD2 (5 bases). V gave up 5 bases and J gave up 0 bases, with 7 bases separating them. The CDR3 has 13 amino acids. Germline CDR1 and CDR2: SGHRS and YFSETQ. The CDR3 DNA reads TGCGCCAGCAGTAGCGTTAGCACAGATACGCAGTATTTT. It yields the protein CASSSVSTDTQYF.

V usage is TRBV19 and J usage is TRBJ1-2; TRBD1 matches at 8 bases. V shed 3 bases and J 1 base; nucleotides not matched to a gene: 16. From germline, CDR1 is LNHDA and CDR2 SQIVND (reference sequence). The length of the CDR3 is 19 residues. CDR3 nucleotide sequence: TGTGCCAGTAGTATGGGTCTCGGCAGGGGGCGCGGGGATAACTATGGCTACACCTTC. It codes for CASSMGLGRGRGDNYGYTF.

The genes are TRBV6-5 and TRBJ1-2; D not resolved. V was cut by 4 bases and J by 8 bases, with 11 bases left in between. This CDR3 has 12 amino acids. Per the germline V gene, CDR1 is MNHEY and CDR2 is SVGAGI. This chain's CDR3 is CASSFMGGGYTF. In DNA form, the CDR3 reads TGTGCCAGCAGTTTCATGGGCGGGGGCTACACCTTC.

The V gene is TRBV4-2, the J gene TRBJ2-3; TRBD2 aligns across 13 bases. CDR1 and CDR2 (germline): LGHNA, YNFKEQ. The V and J ends lost 1 base and 7 bases, in that order; junction bases with no gene match: 11. CDR3 length: 18 residues. The CDR3 region has the DNA TGTGCCAGCAGCCAAGGGCATTCGGGACTAGCGGGAATTAATACGCAGTATTTT. Protein: CASSQGHSGLAGINTQYF.

The J gene is TRBJ1-1, the V gene TRBV7-2; D unclear. The CDR3 length is 14 residues. V was pared by 3 bases and J by 4 bases, with 12 bases between. Germline V gene sequence: CDR1 SGHTA, CDR2 FQGNSA. CDR3 amino acids: CASSFSIVSTEAFF. The CDR3 coding sequence is TGTGCCAGCAGCTTCTCGATAGTCTCCACTGAAGCTTTCTTT.

For this clone: Other nucleotide sequences from this sample produce the same CDR3. The CDR3 DNA sequence: TGTGCCAGCAGCTTAGGGCGTGGAGGGGACGAGCAGTACTTC. Its translation: CASSLGRGGDEQYF. The V and J genes are TRBV7-8 and TRBJ2-7, with D possibly TRBD2 on 6 matching bases. The ends were cut back, 1 base at V and 5 bases at J, with 12 bases in the middle. The CDR3 is 14 amino acids. The germline CDR1 and CDR2 sequences are SGHVS and FQNEAQ.

This clone has just one count. The CDR3 DNA follows: TGTGCCAGCAGTAGGGACAGGCACACTGAAGCTTTCTTT. It is translated as CASSRDRHTEAFF. The chain recombines TRBV9 with TRBJ1-1; 8 bases are shared with TRBD1. The CDR3 has 13 residues. Germline trimming cut 5 bases from V and 3 bases from J; bases unmatched to any gene: 3. Germline assignment: CDR1 SGDLS and CDR2 YYNGEE. Full variable domain (outside the CDR3, taken from reference TRBV9 and TRBJ1-1): DSGVTQTPKHLITATGQRVTLRCSPRSGDLSVYWYQQSLDQGLQFLIQYYNGEERAKGNILERFSAQQFPDLHSELNLSSLELGDSALYFCASSRDRHTEAFFGQGTRLTVV.

This sequence joins TRBV30 and TRBJ2-7; the D gene is possibly TRBD1 (6 bases). V lost 3 bases, J lost 4 bases, and 10 bases lay in between. CDR3 length: 12 residues. Germline V gene sequence: CDR1 GTSNPN, CDR2 SVGIG (reference sequence). CDR3 bases: TGTGCCTGGAGACAGGGTTTATACGAGCAGTACTTC. Encoded protein: CAWRQGLYEQYF. Complete variable domain (other parts from reference TRBV30 and TRBJ2-7): SQTIHQWPATLVQPVGSPLSLECTVEGTSNPNLYWYRQAAGRGLQLLFYSVGIGQISSEVPQNLSASRPQDRQFILSSKKLLLSDSGFYLCAWRQGLYEQYFGPGTRLTVT.

The chain joins TRBV28 to TRBJ2-7, with 7 nucleotides matching TRBD2. The CDR3 has 15 amino acids. V shed 2 bases and J 3 bases; nucleotides not matched to a gene: 7. The V gene's germline CDR1 is MDHEN and CDR2 SYDVKM. The CDR3 region is CASSLDDASGYEQYF. The CDR3 coding sequence is TGTGCCAGCAGTTTAGATGATGCTAGCGGCTACGAGCAGTACTTC.

The rearrangement uses TRBV28 and TRBJ2-5; possibly TRBD1 for D (6 bases). The germline gives CDR1 MDHEN, CDR2 SYDVKM. The CDR3 is 16 amino acids. Trimming removed 6 bases at V and 2 bases at J, with 19 bases between. The DNA of the CDR3 is TGTGCCAGCAGCTTGGGTGGGGGCAGAAGACAAGAGACCCAGTACTTC. It encodes CASSLGGGRRQETQYF.

The rearrangement joins TRBV6-5 to TRBJ1-6; D gene ambiguous. Per germline, CDR1 MNHEY and CDR2 SVGAGI. The germline V and J ends were trimmed by 2 bases and 8 bases, with 4 bases remaining between them. The CDR3 length is 12 residues. The CDR3 bases are TGTGCCAGCAGTTACCATGATTCACCCCTCCACTTT. Amino acids: CASSYHDSPLHF.

The rearrangement uses TRBV19 and TRBJ2-5; D is possibly TRBD1 (5 bases). This CDR3 has 17 amino acids. V lost 6 bases and J 1 base, leaving 21 bases between the germline ends. Per germline, CDR1 LNHDA and CDR2 SQIVND (reference sequence). The CDR3 region has the DNA TGTGCCAGTAGCCACCCAGGGTTGGGCCCCGGCCAAGAGACCCAGTACTTC. It yields the protein CASSHPGLGPGQETQYF.

This chain links TRBV7-2 with TRBJ1-1, with D perhaps matching TRBD1 (6 bases). Trimming shortened V by 1 base and J by 2 bases, and 8 bases separated the two germline ends. From germline, CDR1 is SGHTA and CDR2 FQGNSA. The CDR3 is 14 residues long. CDR3 protein: CASSLEQGNTEAFF. The CDR3, as DNA: TGTGCCAGCAGCTTAGAACAGGGAAACACTGAAGCTTTCTTT.

The chain's CDR3 is CASSYTGAAIYEQYF. DNA of the CDR3: TGCGCCAGCAGCTACACAGGGGCGGCAATCTACGAGCAGTACTTC. The chain carries TRBV5-1 and TRBJ2-7, with 7 bases lining up with TRBD1. The CDR3 has 15 residues. Germline lookup yields CDR1 SGHRS and CDR2 YFSETQ. With 3 bases clipped from V and 3 bases from J, the junction kept 9 bases outside the gene matches. The entire variable domain, with the rest obtained from reference TRBV5-1 and TRBJ2-7, is as follows: KAGVTQTPRYLIKTRGQQVTLSCSPISGHRSVSWYQQTPGQGLQFLFEYFSETQRNKGNFPGRFSGRQFSNSRSEMNVSTLELGDSALYLCASSYTGAAIYEQYFGPGTRLTVT.